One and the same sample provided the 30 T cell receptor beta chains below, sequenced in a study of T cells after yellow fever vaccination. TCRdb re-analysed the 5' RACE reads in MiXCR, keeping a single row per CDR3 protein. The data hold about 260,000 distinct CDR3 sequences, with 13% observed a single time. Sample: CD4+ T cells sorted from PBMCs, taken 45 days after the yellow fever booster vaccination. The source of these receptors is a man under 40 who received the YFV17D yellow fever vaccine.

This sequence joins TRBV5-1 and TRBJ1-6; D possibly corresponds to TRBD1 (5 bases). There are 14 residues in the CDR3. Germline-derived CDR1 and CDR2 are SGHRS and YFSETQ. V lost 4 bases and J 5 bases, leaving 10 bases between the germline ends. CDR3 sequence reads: CASSMGRNNSPLHF. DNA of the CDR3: TGCGCCAGCAGCATGGGACGGAATAATTCACCCCTCCACTTT. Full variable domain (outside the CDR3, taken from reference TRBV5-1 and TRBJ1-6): KAGVTQTPRYLIKTRGQQVTLSCSPISGHRSVSWYQQTPGQGLQFLFEYFSETQRNKGNFPGRFSGRQFSNSRSEMNVSTLELGDSALYLCASSMGRNNSPLHFGNGTRLTVT.

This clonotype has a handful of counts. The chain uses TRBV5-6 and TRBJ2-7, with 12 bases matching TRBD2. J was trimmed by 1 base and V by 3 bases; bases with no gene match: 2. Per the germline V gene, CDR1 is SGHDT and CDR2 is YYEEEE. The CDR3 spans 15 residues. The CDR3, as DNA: TGTGCCAGCAGCTGGGGACTAGCGGGTTCCTACGAGCAGTACTTC. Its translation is CASSWGLAGSYEQYF.

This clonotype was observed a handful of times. The CDR3 sequence: CATSRERLAGGSGELFF. DNA for the CDR3: TGTGCCACCAGCAGAGAAAGACTAGCGGGAGGGTCCGGGGAGCTGTTTTTT. V is TRBV15 and J is TRBJ2-2; TRBD2 matches at 14 bases. The V and J ends lost 0 bases and 6 bases, in that order; junction bases with no gene match: 3. CDR1 and CDR2 (germline): LNHNV, YYDKDF (reference sequence). There are 17 residues in the CDR3.

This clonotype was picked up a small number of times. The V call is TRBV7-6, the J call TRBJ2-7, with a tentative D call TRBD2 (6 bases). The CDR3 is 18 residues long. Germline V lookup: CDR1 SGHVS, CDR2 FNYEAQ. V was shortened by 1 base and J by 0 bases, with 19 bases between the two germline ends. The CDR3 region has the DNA TGTGCCAGCAGCTTAGGGCAAGGAGGGGCGGCGAGCTCCTACGAGCAGTACTTC. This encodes CASSLGQGGAASSYEQYF.

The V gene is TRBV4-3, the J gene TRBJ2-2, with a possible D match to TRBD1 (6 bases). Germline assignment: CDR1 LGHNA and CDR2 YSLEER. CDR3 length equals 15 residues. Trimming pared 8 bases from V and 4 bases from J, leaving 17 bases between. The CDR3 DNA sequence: TGCGCCAGCGCCTGGGGGCGCATCGGCACCGGGGAGCTGTTTTTT. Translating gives CASAWGRIGTGELFF.

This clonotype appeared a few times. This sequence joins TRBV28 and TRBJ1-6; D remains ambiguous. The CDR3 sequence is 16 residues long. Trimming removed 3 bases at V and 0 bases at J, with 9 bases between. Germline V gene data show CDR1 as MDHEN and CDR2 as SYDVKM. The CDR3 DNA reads TGTGCCAGCAGTTTGGGGTCGAGCTCCTATAATTCACCCCTCCACTTT. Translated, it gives CASSLGSSSYNSPLHF.

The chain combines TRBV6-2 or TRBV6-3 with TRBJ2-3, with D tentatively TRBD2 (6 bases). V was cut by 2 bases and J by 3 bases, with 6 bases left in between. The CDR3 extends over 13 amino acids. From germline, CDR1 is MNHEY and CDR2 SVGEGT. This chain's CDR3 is CASSYLATDTQYF. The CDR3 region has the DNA TGTGCCAGCAGTTACCTAGCGACAGATACGCAGTATTTT.

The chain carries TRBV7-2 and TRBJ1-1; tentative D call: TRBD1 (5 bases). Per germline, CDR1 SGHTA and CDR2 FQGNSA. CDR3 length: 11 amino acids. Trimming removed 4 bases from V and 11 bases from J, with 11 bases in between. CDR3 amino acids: CASSSGREAFF. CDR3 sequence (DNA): TGTGCCAGCAGCTCCGGCAGGGAGGCTTTCTTT.

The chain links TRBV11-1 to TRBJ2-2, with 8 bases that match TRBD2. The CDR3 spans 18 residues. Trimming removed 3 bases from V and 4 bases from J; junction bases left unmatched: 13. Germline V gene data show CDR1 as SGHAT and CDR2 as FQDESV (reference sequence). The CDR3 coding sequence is TGTGCCAGCAGCTTCCCGGGAGGAGCGGGAGACTCCACCGGGGAGCTGTTTTTT. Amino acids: CASSFPGGAGDSTGELFF. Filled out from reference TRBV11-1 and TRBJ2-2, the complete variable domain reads EAEVAQSPRYKITEKSQAVAFWCDPISGHATLYWYRQILGQGPELLVQFQDESVVDDSQLPKDRFSAERLKGVDSTLKIQPAELGDSAMYLCASSFPGGAGDSTGELFFGEGSRLTVL.

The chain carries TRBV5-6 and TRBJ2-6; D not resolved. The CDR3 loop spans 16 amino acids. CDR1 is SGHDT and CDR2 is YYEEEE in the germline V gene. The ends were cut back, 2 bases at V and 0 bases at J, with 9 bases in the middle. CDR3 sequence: CASSFADFSGANVLTF. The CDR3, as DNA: TGTGCCAGCAGCTTTGCGGATTTCTCTGGGGCCAACGTCCTGACTTTC.

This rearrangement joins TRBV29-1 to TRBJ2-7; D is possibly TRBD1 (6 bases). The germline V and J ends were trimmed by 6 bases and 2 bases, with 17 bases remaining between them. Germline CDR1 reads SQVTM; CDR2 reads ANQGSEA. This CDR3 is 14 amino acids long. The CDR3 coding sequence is TGCAGCGTCAAGGAGGTACAGGGTGCCTACGAGCAGTACTTC. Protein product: CSVKEVQGAYEQYF.

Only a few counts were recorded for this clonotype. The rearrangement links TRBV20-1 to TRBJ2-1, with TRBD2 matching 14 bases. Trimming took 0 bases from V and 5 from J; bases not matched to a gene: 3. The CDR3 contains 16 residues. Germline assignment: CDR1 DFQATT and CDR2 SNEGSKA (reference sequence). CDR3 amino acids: CSARDGLAGGHNEQFF. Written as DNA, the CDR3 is TGCAGTGCTAGAGACGGACTAGCGGGAGGCCACAATGAGCAGTTCTTC.

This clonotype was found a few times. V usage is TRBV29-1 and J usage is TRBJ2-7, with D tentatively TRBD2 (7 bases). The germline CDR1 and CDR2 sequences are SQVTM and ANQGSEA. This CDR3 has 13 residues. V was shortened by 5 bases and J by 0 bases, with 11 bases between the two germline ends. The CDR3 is CSVTGTISYEQYF. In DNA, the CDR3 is TGCAGCGTTACAGGGACTATCTCCTACGAGCAGTACTTC.

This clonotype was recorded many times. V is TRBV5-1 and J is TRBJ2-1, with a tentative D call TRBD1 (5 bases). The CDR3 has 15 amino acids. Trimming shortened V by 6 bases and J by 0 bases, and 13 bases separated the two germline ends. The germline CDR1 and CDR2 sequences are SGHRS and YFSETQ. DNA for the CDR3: TGCGCCAGCAAGGGGATGGAAAGCTCCTACAATGAGCAGTTCTTC. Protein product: CASKGMESSYNEQFF.

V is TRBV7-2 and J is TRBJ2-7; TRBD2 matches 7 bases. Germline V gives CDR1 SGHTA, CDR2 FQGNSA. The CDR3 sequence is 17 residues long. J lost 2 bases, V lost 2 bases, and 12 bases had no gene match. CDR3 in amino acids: CASSLQGRASGTYEQYF. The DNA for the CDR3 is TGTGCCAGCAGCTTACAGGGTAGGGCTAGCGGAACCTACGAGCAGTACTTC.

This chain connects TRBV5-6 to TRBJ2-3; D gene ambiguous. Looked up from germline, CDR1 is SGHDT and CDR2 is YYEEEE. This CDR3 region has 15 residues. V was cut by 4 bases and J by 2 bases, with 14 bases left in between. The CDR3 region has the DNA TGTGCCAGCAGCGAAAACTATGGGTACACAGATACGCAGTATTTT. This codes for CASSENYGYTDTQYF. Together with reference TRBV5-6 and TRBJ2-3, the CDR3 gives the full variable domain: DAGVTQSPTHLIKTRGQQVTLRCSPKSGHDTVSWYQQALGQGPQFIFQYYEEEERQRGNFPDRFSGHQFPNYSSELNVNALLLGDSALYLCASSENYGYTDTQYFGPGTRLTVL.

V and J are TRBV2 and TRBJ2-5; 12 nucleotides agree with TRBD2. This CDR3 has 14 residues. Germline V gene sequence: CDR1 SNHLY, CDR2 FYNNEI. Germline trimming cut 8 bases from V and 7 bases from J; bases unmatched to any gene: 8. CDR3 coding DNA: TGTGCCAGCGGCCGGACTAGCGGGATGGGGACCCAGTACTTC. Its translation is CASGRTSGMGTQYF.

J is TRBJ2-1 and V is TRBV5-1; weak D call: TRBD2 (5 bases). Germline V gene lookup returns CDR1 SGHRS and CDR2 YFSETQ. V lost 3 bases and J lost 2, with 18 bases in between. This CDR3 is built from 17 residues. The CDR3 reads CASSSMSPSSPYNEQFF. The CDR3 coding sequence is TGCGCCAGCAGCTCGATGTCTCCTAGCAGCCCCTACAATGAGCAGTTCTTC.

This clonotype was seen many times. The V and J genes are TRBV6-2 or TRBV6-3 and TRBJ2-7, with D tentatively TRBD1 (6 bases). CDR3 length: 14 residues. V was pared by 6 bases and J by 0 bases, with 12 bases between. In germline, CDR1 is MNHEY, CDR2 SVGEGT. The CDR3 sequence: CASSEVRGSYEQYF. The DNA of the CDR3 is TGTGCCAGCAGCGAAGTCAGGGGCTCCTACGAGCAGTACTTC.

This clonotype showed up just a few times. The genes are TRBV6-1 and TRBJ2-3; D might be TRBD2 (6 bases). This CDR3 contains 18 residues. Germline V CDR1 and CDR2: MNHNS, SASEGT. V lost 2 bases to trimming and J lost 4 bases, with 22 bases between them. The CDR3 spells CASSELEGLGQLADTQYF. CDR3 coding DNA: TGTGCCAGCAGTGAATTGGAGGGTCTGGGGCAGCTCGCAGATACGCAGTATTTT.

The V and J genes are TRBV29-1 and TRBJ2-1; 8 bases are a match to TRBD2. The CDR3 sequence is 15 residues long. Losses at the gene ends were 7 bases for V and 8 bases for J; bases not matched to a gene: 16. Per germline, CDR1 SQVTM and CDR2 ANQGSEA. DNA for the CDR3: TGCAGCGCCTCCAAGGGGTCGGGGGGGTCGGATGAGCAGTTCTTC. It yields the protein CSASKGSGGSDEQFF.

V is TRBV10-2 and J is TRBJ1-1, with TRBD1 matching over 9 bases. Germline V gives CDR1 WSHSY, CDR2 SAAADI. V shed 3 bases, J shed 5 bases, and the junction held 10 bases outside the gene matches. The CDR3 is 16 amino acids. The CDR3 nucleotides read TGCGCCAGCAGTGACCATCCGGGACAGGGATTAACTGAAGCTTTCTTT. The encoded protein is CASSDHPGQGLTEAFF.

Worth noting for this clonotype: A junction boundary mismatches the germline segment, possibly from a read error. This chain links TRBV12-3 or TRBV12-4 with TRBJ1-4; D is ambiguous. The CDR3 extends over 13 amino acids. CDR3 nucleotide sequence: TGTGCCAGCAGTTTTTACGCGGGTGAAACACTGTTTTTT. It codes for CASSFYAGETLFF.

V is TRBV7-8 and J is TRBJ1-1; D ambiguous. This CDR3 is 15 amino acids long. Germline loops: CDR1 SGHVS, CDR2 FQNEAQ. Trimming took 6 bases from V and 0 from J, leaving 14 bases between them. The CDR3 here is CASRDRTGMNTEAFF. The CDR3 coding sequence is TGTGCCAGCAGGGACCGAACGGGCATGAACACTGAAGCTTTCTTT.

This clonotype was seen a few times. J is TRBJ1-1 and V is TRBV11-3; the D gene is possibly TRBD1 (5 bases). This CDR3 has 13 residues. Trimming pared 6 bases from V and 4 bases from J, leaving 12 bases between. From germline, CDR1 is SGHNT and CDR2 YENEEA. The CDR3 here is CASRSGRGTEAFF. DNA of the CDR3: TGTGCCAGCAGGTCCGGGAGGGGCACTGAAGCTTTCTTT.

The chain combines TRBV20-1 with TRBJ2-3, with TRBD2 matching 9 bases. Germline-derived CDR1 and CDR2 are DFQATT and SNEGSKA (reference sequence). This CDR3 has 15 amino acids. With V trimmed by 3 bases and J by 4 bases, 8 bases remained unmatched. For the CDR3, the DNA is TGCAGTGCTAGTCCGGCTAGCGGGAACCCAGATACGCAGTATTTT. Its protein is CSASPASGNPDTQYF.

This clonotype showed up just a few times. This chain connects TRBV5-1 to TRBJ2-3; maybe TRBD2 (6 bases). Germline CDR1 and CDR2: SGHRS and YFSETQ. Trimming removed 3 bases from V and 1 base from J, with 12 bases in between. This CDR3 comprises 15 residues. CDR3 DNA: TGCGCCAGCAGCTCGGACTACCTTGGCACAGATACGCAGTATTTT. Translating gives CASSSDYLGTDTQYF.

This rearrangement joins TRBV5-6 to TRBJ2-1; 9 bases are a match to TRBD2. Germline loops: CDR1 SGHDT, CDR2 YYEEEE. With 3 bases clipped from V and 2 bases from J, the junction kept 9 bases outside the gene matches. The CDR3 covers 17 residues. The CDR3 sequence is CASSSDLSGRPYNEQFF. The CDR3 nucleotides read TGTGCCAGCAGCTCGGATTTAAGCGGGAGGCCCTACAATGAGCAGTTCTTC.

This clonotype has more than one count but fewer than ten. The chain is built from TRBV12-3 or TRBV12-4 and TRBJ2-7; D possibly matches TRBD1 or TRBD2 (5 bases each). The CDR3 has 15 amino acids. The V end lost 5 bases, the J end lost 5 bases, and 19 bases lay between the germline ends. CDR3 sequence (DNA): TGTGCCAGCAGTCAAGGGACGGCCCCAGCTCACGAGCAGTACTTC. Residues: CASSQGTAPAHEQYF.

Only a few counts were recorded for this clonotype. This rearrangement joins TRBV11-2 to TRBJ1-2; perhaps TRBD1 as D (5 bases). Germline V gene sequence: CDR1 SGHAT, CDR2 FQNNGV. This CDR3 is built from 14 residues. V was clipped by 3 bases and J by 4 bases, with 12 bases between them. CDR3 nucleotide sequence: TGTGCCAGCAGCTTCACACCGGGACGCTATGGCTACACCTTC. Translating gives CASSFTPGRYGYTF.